Below, one T cell receptor beta chain is given with its context. There is no known antigen for this receptor. A commercial ELISA kit detecting HCMV-specific IgG in serum was used to determine HCMV serostatus. Ficoll density gradient centrifugation was used to isolate peripheral blood mononuclear cells from blood. The entry originates in a study of T cells expressing NK-cell markers (TCRdb year 2020). Background for the entire study: In sorted CD3+CD56+NKG2C+, CD3+CD56+NKG2C- and CD3+CD56-NKG2C+ T-cell subsets from several donors, TCR beta-chain repertoires were profiled. The libraries were sequenced on Illumina HiSeq 2000/2500, MiSeq or NextSeq, producing 2 x 150 bp reads. All eight donors whose samples were sequenced were randomly selected healthy volunteers, three of them men and five women. Seven of the eight sequenced donors were HCMV-seropositive and one was HCMV-seronegative.

The instrument given in TCRdb is Illumina HiSeq 2000. 5'RACE template switching, by which a universal primer site and unique molecular identifiers were added, was used to make TCR beta cDNA libraries. cDNA synthesis was primed from the TCR beta constant segment, followed by two successive PCR amplification steps. In the original analysis: MIGEC was used to demultiplex reads and group reads by UMI, and MiTCR was used to assemble and quantify clonotypes. Only TCR cDNA sequences supported by at least two reads were kept to exclude erroneous sequences. The tcR package was used for downstream repertoire analysis, with clonotypes matched between fractions based on CDR3 nucleotide sequence plus V segment. VDJmatch was used to annotate antigen specificity against VDJdb, with one amino acid substitution in CDR3 allowed. TCRdb reprocessed the reads, and each CDR3 protein sequence is entered once, without DNA. The V and J calls, along with clone size, are taken from TCRdb and not from the paper's own processing. Per the sample table, the count is about 400,000 distinct CDR3 sequences. Around 11% of the sample comes from the top ten.

Findings and caveats that apply to the study as a whole: Whether the expanded NKG2C-expressing T cell clones were specific for HCMV antigens remained unclear. Those dominant clonotypes were again the most abundant among CD3+CD56-NKG2C+ cells in a handful of donors, at about 28.3-60.1%. In five to seven donors, the dominant CD3+CD56+NKG2C+ clonotypes were found to rank among the top 10 CD8+ clonotypes and to make up 1.0-7.0% of CD8+ T cells.

Measured from the cysteine to the phenylalanine, the CDR3 is 12 residues long. Only the protein is available. Taken from the germline V gene (reference sequence), the CDR1 and CDR2 loops are LNHNV and YYDKDF. The sample taken for sequencing was blood T cells: a sorted CD56 or NKG2C T cell subset, CD4+ or CD8+ T cells, or bulk PBMC T cells (not recorded which). The chain couples TRBV15 to TRBJ1-3; TCRdb calls TRBD1, which cannot be checked without DNA. This sequence was found in a woman aged 50 to 65 in good health. Donor details come from another sample of the same person, matched by shared clones. The CDR3 region has the sequence CATRGQGHTIYF. The entire variable domain, with the stretches around the CDR3 drawn from the reference TRBV15 and TRBJ1-3 proteins, is DAMVIQNPRYQVTQFGKPVTLSCSQTLNHNVMYWYQQKSSQAPKLLFHYYDKDFNNEADTPDNFQSRRPNTSFCFLDIRSPGLGDTAMYLCATRGQGHTIYFGEGSWLTVV.